This TCR beta chain was documented in a study of blood T cell repertoires in COVID-19. The method was immunoSEQ multiplex PCR; TCRdb's version includes in-frame clones alone and lacks a portion of them. The sample consists of roughly 520,000 clones, roughly 90% of them appearing once. Specimen: PBMCs or T cells enriched from blood (not recorded which). This TCR came from a woman in her 40s who had recovered from COVID-19.

In nucleotides, the CDR3 is TGTGCCAGCAGTCGACTAGCGGGAGCTTCAAATACGCAGTATTTT. Translation: CASSRLAGASNTQYF. V usage is TRBV6-5 and J usage is TRBJ2-3, with TRBD2 matching over 12 bases. Trimming at V came to 5 bases and at J to 7 bases, leaving 7 bases not matched to a gene. Germline values: CDR1 MNHEY, CDR2 SVGAGI. This CDR3 has 15 amino acids.